The rows below give T cell receptor beta chains drawn from one sample of a study of shared clonotypes between healthy human individuals. Data came from immunoSEQ multiplex PCR; TCRdb stores just in-frame clones and leaves some out. This sample has roughly 2.5 million clones, with about 92% found just once. Sequencing input: naive CD4+ T cells sorted from blood. These receptors all stem from a young man in good health. Both conserved end residues are part of each CDR3. Each record gives: clone size, D gene, J gene, V gene, CDR3 DNA, CDR3 protein. D genes are given only for firm matches. Size is stated for part of the rows, as once, few or many counts, or as a class when the clone is expanded.

NA,NA,TRBJ2-2,TRBV5-4,TGTGCCAGCAGCTTGGATCCGGGGCGCGACACCGGGGAGCTGTTTTTT,CASSLDPGRDTGELFF
NA,NA,TRBJ1-1,TRBV30,TGTGCCTGGAGTGTAAAATTCGCAGGGGCCACTGAAGCTTTCTTT,CAWSVKFAGATEAFF
NA,NA,TRBJ2-3,TRBV6-1,TGTGCCAGCAGTGTCGTTCGGGGTTTCGGAGATACGCAGTATTTT,CASSVVRGFGDTQYF
NA,NA,TRBJ1-4,TRBV25-1,TGTGCCAGCAGTGGTGAGGGGGTGAGGGAAAAACTGTTTTTT,CASSGEGVREKLFF
NA,TRBD1,TRBJ2-7,TRBV12-5,TGTGCTAGTGGTTTGGTACTAGGGACAGGGACAGCCGAGCAGTACTTC,CASGLVLGTGTAEQYF
NA,TRBD2,TRBJ2-7,TRBV5-1,TGCGCCAGCAGCTTGGACGCTCTAGCGGTTAGGAGCTCCTACGAGCAGTACTTC,CASSLDALAVRSSYEQYF
few,NA,TRBJ2-2,TRBV5-4,TGTGCCAGCAGCTTGGGGGGGACTGCCCCCGGGGAGCTGTTTTTT,CASSLGGTAPGELFF
NA,TRBD1,TRBJ2-3,TRBV7-9,TGTGCCAGTCAGGACTATGGACAGGGGGAGAGAGATACGCAGTATTTT,CASQDYGQGERDTQYF
once,TRBD1,TRBJ1-2,TRBV29-1,TGCAGCGTGGGACAGGGGGAATCTAACTATGGCTACACCTTC,CSVGQGESNYGYTF
NA,NA,TRBJ1-1,TRBV29-1,TGCAGCGTTGAACCCCGCCAGGTTATAGGAGCTTTCTTT,CSVEPRQVIGAFF
NA,TRBD1,TRBJ1-4,TRBV7-9,TGTGCCAGCAGCTTGGGACAGGGTAGGGCAACTAATGAAAAACTGTTTTTT,CASSLGQGRATNEKLFF
NA,NA,TRBJ1-2,TRBV19,TGTGCCAGTAGTATTACGATGTGGGGGGACTATGGCTACACCTTC,CASSITMWGDYGYTF
NA,NA,TRBJ2-7,TRBV6-1,TGTGCCAGCACCCTTAGTCGGGGCGACGAGCAGTACTTC,CASTLSRGDEQYF
NA,NA,TRBJ2-7,TRBV11-2,TGTGCCAGCAGCTTAGGTGTAGCCGAGCAGTACTTC,CASSLGVAEQYF
NA,NA,TRBJ2-7,TRBV28,TGTGCCAACGAGGCGGGTTGGCAGTACTTC,CANEAGWQYF
NA,TRBD2,TRBJ2-3,TRBV4-3,TGCGCCAGCAGCCTGGCAAGGACTAGCCCGACTTCGTACACAGATACGCAGTATTTT,CASSLARTSPTSYTDTQYF
NA,NA,TRBJ2-7,TRBV28,TGTGCCAGCAGTTTATCGGACTTCCTGGCCTACGAGCAGTACTTC,CASSLSDFLAYEQYF
NA,NA,TRBJ2-1,TRBV7-9,TGTGCCAGCAGCTTATCTGTCTTTCAGTTCTTC,CASSLSVFQFF
NA,NA,TRBJ1-5,TRBV19,TGTGCCAGTAGTATAGCGACAGACTATAGCAATCAGCCCCAGCATTTT,CASSIATDYSNQPQHF
NA,TRBD2,TRBJ2-1,TRBV30,TGTGCCCAGGGACTAGCGGGGAAGCAGTTCTTC,CAQGLAGKQFF
NA,NA,TRBJ2-5,TRBV6-5,TGTGCCAGCAGCCGTTTCCAAGAGACCCAGTACTTC,CASSRFQETQYF
NA,NA,TRBJ1-6,TRBV28,TGTGCCAGCAGTTTCGGACAGACCTATAATTCACCCCTCCACTTT,CASSFGQTYNSPLHF
NA,NA,TRBJ2-2,TRBV5-1,TGCGCCAGCAGCTGGGCCGGGGGAAACACCGGGGAGCTGTTTTTT,CASSWAGGNTGELFF
NA,NA,TRBJ1-2,TRBV18,TGTGCCAGCTCACCACTACCAGGGGAATCTAACTATGGCTACACCTTC,CASSPLPGESNYGYTF
NA,TRBD2,TRBJ2-1,TRBV5-4,TGTGCCAGCAGCTTGGTGGCTAGCGGGAGAGACAATGAGCAGTTCTTC,CASSLVASGRDNEQFF
NA,NA,TRBJ2-3,TRBV2,TGTGCCAGCAGTGGTGGCGCGAACACAGATACGCAGTATTTT,CASSGGANTDTQYF
NA,NA,TRBJ2-3,TRBV20-1,TGCAGTGCTAAGGTCCTTGATACGCAGTATTTT,CSAKVLDTQYF
once,NA,TRBJ2-5,TRBV5-1,TGCGCCAGCAGCTTTTCAGGGTCGAGGCAAGAGACCCAGTACTTC,CASSFSGSRQETQYF
NA,TRBD1,TRBJ2-7,TRBV5-1,TGCGCCAGCAGCTTGGGACAGGGGAACGAGCAGTACTTC,CASSLGQGNEQYF
NA,NA,TRBJ1-1,TRBV19,TGTGCCAGTAGTATTAACAGGGTGGACACTGAAGCTTTCTTT,CASSINRVDTEAFF
NA,NA,TRBJ1-5,TRBV5-4,TGTGCCAGCGCCCGGGACCGCAATCAGCCCCAGCATTTT,CASARDRNQPQHF
NA,NA,TRBJ2-7,TRBV6-4,TGTGCCAGCAACGGGAACAGACCCTACGAGCAGTACTTC,CASNGNRPYEQYF
NA,TRBD1,TRBJ1-3,TRBV10-1,TGCGCCAGCAGTGACGGGACAGGGCCTGGAAACACCATATATTTT,CASSDGTGPGNTIYF
NA,NA,TRBJ2-7,TRBV5-1,TGCGTCAGCAGCTTGGAGGGGACAGCTGCCTACGAGCAGTACTTC,CVSSLEGTAAYEQYF
NA,NA,TRBJ1-5,TRBV6-1,TGTGCCAGCCAGATGACTAGCAATCAGCCCCAGCATTTT,CASQMTSNQPQHF
NA,NA,TRBJ1-4,TRBV2,TGTGCCAGCAGTGCCAGAGCTAATGAAAAACTGTTTTTT,CASSARANEKLFF
NA,TRBD2,TRBJ2-7,TRBV18,TGTGCCAGCTCACCTAGCGGGGGCTCCTACGAGCAGTACTTC,CASSPSGGSYEQYF
NA,TRBD2,TRBJ2-2,TRBV9,TGTGCCAGCAGCGCCCGTTTAACCTCCAAAGGGTTTCGAGGCGGGGGGGACACCGGGGAGCTGTTTTTT,CASSARLTSKGFRGGGDTGELFF
NA,NA,TRBJ1-2,TRBV7-2,TGTGCCAGCAGCTTAGAGGGTTTGGGGGGCTACACCTTC,CASSLEGLGGYTF
NA,NA,TRBJ2-3,TRBV9,TGTGCCAGCAGCGTAGGTGCGTCAGGATTCACAGATACGCAGTATTTT,CASSVGASGFTDTQYF
NA,NA,TRBJ2-3,TRBV7-2,TGTGCCAGCAGCCTGGACTATCTTAGCACAGATACGCAGTATTTT,CASSLDYLSTDTQYF
NA,NA,TRBJ1-2,TRBV19,TGTGCCAGTAGTTCATGGGGAGAGAGTGGCTACACCTTC,CASSSWGESGYTF
NA,TRBD1,TRBJ2-3,TRBV6-1,TGTGCCAGCATCAGAGACAGGGGGCAGGAAGATACGCAGTATTTT,CASIRDRGQEDTQYF
NA,TRBD2,TRBJ2-2,TRBV10-1,TGCGCCAGCAGTGCGGTGGGACTAGCGGGAGACCGAGGCGGGGAGCTGTTTTTT,CASSAVGLAGDRGGELFF
NA,TRBD1,TRBJ1-2,TRBV7-6,TGTGCCAGCAGCTTGGGACAGAACTATGGCTACACCTTC,CASSLGQNYGYTF